A single sample is the source of the 23 T cell receptor beta chains below, sequenced in a study of preoperative IRX-2 immunotherapy in early breast cancer. Treatment here: preoperative locoregional IRX-2 cytokine immunotherapy. Sequencing was performed with immunoSEQ multiplex PCR; in TCRdb, only in-frame clones are kept and a portion is missing. The sample gives 25,000 to 30,000 clones, roughly four fifths of which show up once; roughly 6.8% is in the top ten. The sequences come from lymph node tissue, collected after IRX-2 immunotherapy. The receptors stem from a human donor with breast cancer.

The chain recombines TRBV28 with TRBJ1-5; TRBD1 might be the D (5 bases). Trimming left V 7 bases short and J 1 base short, with 14 bases between. The CDR3 is made up of 15 amino acids. Germline CDR1 and CDR2: MDHEN and SYDVKM. CDR3 DNA sequence: TGTGCCAGCACTCTCACGGGGGAAAGCAATCAGCCCCAGCATTTT. It translates to CASTLTGESNQPQHF.

V is TRBV6-8 and J is TRBJ2-7; D call uncertain. The ends were cut back, 0 bases at V and 5 bases at J, with 5 bases in the middle. From germline, CDR1 is MNHGY and CDR2 SAAAGT. The length of the CDR3 is 12 residues. CDR3 region: CASSYSTHEQYF. CDR3 nucleotide sequence: TGTGCCAGCAGTTACTCGACCCACGAGCAGTACTTC.

The chain combines TRBV7-5 with TRBJ1-3; TRBD1 is taken as the D call from the table, unchecked against the DNA. TRBV7-5 is tagged as a pseudogene. This CDR3 has 16 residues. CDR3 nucleotide sequence: TGTGCCAGCAGCTTGTCATTAGGCCAGGCTGGAAACACCATATATTTT. It yields the protein CASSLSLGQAGNTIYF.

V usage is TRBV10-2 and J usage is TRBJ2-2, with 8 bases fitting TRBD1. Germline V gene lookup returns CDR1 WSHSY and CDR2 SAAADI. The CDR3 contains 15 residues. V shed 6 bases, J shed 3 bases, and the junction held 6 bases outside the gene matches. CDR3 loop: CASRDRAGYTGELFF. The DNA for the CDR3 is TGCGCCAGCAGGGACAGGGCAGGATACACCGGGGAGCTGTTTTTT.

This chain joins TRBV11-3 and TRBJ1-5; 8 nucleotides agree with TRBD1. The junction had 10 bases not matched to a gene; V was cut back by 5 bases and J by 4 bases. Germline V gene sequence: CDR1 SGHNT, CDR2 YENEEA. The CDR3 is 16 residues long. In DNA form, the CDR3 reads TGTGCCAGCAGCCCCCCCAGGGGGCGAAAAAATCAGCCCCAGCATTTT. It is translated as CASSPPRGRKNQPQHF. The full variable domain, rest sourced from reference TRBV11-3 and TRBJ1-5, is EAGVVQSPRYKIIEKKQPVAFWCNPISGHNTLYWYLQNLGQGPELLIRYENEEAVDDSQLPKDRFSAERLKGVDSTLKIQPAELGDSAVYLCASSPPRGRKNQPQHFGDGTRLSIL.

This chain uses TRBV7-5 with TRBJ2-7. TRBV7-5 constitutes a pseudogene. CDR3 size: 15 residues. The CDR3 nucleotides are TGTGCCAGCAGCTCGTCGGACGCCACCTCCTACGAGCAGTACTTC. Translated, it gives CASSSSDATSYEQYF.

The chain combines TRBV11-3 with TRBJ2-5; 12 bases are shared with TRBD2. The V gene's germline CDR1 is SGHNT and CDR2 YENEEA. The CDR3 contains 17 residues. Unmatched junction bases numbered 11, after V lost 5 bases and J lost 4 bases. The CDR3 sequence is CASSPPGLAGISETQYF. The CDR3 bases are TGTGCCAGCAGCCCACCGGGACTAGCGGGTATCTCAGAGACCCAGTACTTC.

The rearrangement uses TRBV19 and TRBJ1-4; D gene ambiguous. CDR1 is LNHDA, CDR2 SQIVND, per germline (reference sequence). The CDR3 is 13 amino acids. Trimming cost V 5 bases and J 8 bases, with 12 bases left between them. Here the CDR3 DNA reads TGTGCCAGTAGTCCTTCTTTGCCCGAAAAACTGTTTTTT. Translation: CASSPSLPEKLFF. The whole variable domain, filled in from reference TRBV19 and TRBJ1-4, reads DGGITQSPKYLFRKEGQNVTLSCEQNLNHDAMYWYRQDPGQGLRLIYYSQIVNDFQKGDIAEGYSVSREKKESFPLTVTSAQKNPTAFYLCASSPSLPEKLFFGSGTQLSVL.

This chain's CDR3 is CASSLLDSNTGELFF. CDR3 sequence (DNA): TGTGCCAGCTCCCTACTTGACAGCAACACCGGGGAGCTGTTTTTT. The chain joins TRBV18 to TRBJ2-2; possibly TRBD1 for D (5 bases). Germline CDR1 is KGHSH and CDR2 is LQKENI. V lost 6 bases and J 2 bases, leaving 13 bases between the germline ends. This CDR3 region has 15 residues.

This sequence joins TRBV6-8 and TRBJ2-3; the match to TRBD2 covers 9 bases. V trimming: 3 bases; J trimming: 0 bases; junction bases outside the gene matches: 4. CDR1 is MNHGY, CDR2 SAAAGT, per germline. The CDR3 contains 16 residues. The CDR3 reads CASSYNAGGSTDTQYF. The CDR3 region has the DNA TGTGCCAGCAGTTATAATGCGGGAGGGAGCACAGATACGCAGTATTTT.

The V gene is TRBV18, the J gene TRBJ2-3, with D perhaps assigned TRBD1 or TRBD2 (5 bases each). V was clipped by 1 base and J by 9 bases, with 8 bases between them. In germline, CDR1 is KGHSH, CDR2 LQKENI. This CDR3 has 12 amino acids. Written as DNA, the CDR3 is TGTGCCAGCTCACCACAACGGGACACGCAGTATTTT. It encodes CASSPQRDTQYF.

The gene calls are TRBV14 and TRBJ1-2; no firm D call. Germline CDR1 and CDR2: SGHDN and FVKESK. The V gene lost 5 bases and the J gene lost 3 bases, with 10 bases spanning the gap. This CDR3 is 13 amino acids long. In DNA form, the CDR3 reads TGTGCCAGCAGCACCCAGGTGGACTATGGCTACACCTTC. It codes for CASSTQVDYGYTF.

A few counts support this clone. The chain carries TRBV25-1 and TRBJ2-2; 7 nucleotides line up with TRBD1. The length of the CDR3 is 16 residues. Trimming at V came to 2 bases and at J to 4 bases, leaving 7 bases not matched to a gene. CDR1 MGHDK and CDR2 SYGVNS come from the germline V gene. CDR3 coding DNA: TGTGCCAGCAGTGAAACCGGGACAGCCCTCACCGGGGAGCTGTTTTTT. Translation gives CASSETGTALTGELFF.

This clone was counted a single time. The genes are TRBV6-8 and TRBJ2-1; no clear D. This CDR3 comprises 12 residues. CDR1 and CDR2 (germline): MNHGY, SAAAGT. V lost 5 bases and J 4 bases, leaving 6 bases between the germline ends. CDR3 nucleotides: TGTGCCAGCAGTGACGGGTACAATGAGCAGTTCTTC. It translates to CASSDGYNEQFF.

The chain links TRBV5-1 to TRBJ2-3, with 7 bases lining up with TRBD2. The CDR3 sequence is 15 residues long. Losses at the gene ends were 0 bases for V and 1 base for J; bases not matched to a gene: 2. CDR1 SGHRS and CDR2 YFSETQ come from the germline V gene. CDR3 loop: CASSLGGRGTDTQYF. CDR3 in DNA: TGCGCCAGCAGCTTGGGCGGGAGAGGCACAGATACGCAGTATTTT. Together with reference TRBV5-1 and TRBJ2-3, the CDR3 gives the full variable domain: KAGVTQTPRYLIKTRGQQVTLSCSPISGHRSVSWYQQTPGQGLQFLFEYFSETQRNKGNFPGRFSGRQFSNSRSEMNVSTLELGDSALYLCASSLGGRGTDTQYFGPGTRLTVL.

The chain uses TRBV6-1 and TRBJ2-7; D is unclear. Per the germline V gene, CDR1 is MNHNS and CDR2 is SASEGT. This CDR3 comprises 15 residues. V lost 0 bases, J lost 2 bases, and 11 bases lay in between. CDR3 DNA: TGTGCCAGCAGTGAAGCGCCGACACCTCCCTACGAGCAGTACTTC. It is translated as CASSEAPTPPYEQYF.

The chain combines TRBV5-1 with TRBJ2-3, with D hard to call. In germline, CDR1 is SGHRS, CDR2 YFSETQ. V was pared by 3 bases and J by 2 bases, with 16 bases between. This CDR3 contains 16 residues. The CDR3: CASSSFDSTNTDTQYF. In DNA, the CDR3 is TGCGCCAGCAGCTCCTTTGACTCCACTAACACAGATACGCAGTATTTT.

V and J are TRBV7-7 and TRBJ2-3; TRBD2 matches 9 bases. The CDR3 is made up of 16 amino acids. Germline loops: CDR1 SSHAT, CDR2 FNYEAQ (reference sequence). After removal of 3 bases from V and 3 bases from J, the junction contained 7 bases not matched to a gene. The CDR3 DNA reads TGTGCCAGCAGCTTTGTGGCCAGCGGGAGGACAGATACGCAGTATTTT. Amino acid sequence: CASSFVASGRTDTQYF.

This chain uses TRBV5-1 with TRBJ1-2; 10 bases line up with TRBD1. This CDR3 spans 15 amino acids. The trim removed 0 bases at V and 5 bases at J, leaving 4 bases unmatched. Looked up from germline, CDR1 is SGHRS and CDR2 is YFSETQ. The CDR3 DNA reads as TGCGCCAGCAGCTTGGGAGGGACAGGGGAATATGGCTACACCTTC. Translating gives CASSLGGTGEYGYTF.

The chain joins TRBV5-1 to TRBJ1-1, with D tentatively TRBD1 (5 bases). The V gene lost 0 bases and the J gene lost 4 bases, with 16 bases spanning the gap. The CDR3 has 16 residues. Germline V gene lookup returns CDR1 SGHRS and CDR2 YFSETQ. As DNA, the CDR3 is TGCGCCAGCAGCTTGGTTGCGGGGGGAATAGGCACTGAAGCTTTCTTT. It yields the protein CASSLVAGGIGTEAFF.

The rearrangement joins TRBV6-8 to TRBJ1-2; 7 nucleotides match TRBD1. The CDR3 consists of 14 residues. Per germline, CDR1 MNHGY and CDR2 SAAAGT. Losses at the gene ends were 6 bases for V and 2 bases for J; bases not matched to a gene: 6. The CDR3 nucleotides read TGTGCCAGCAGGCCCGGGACAGCGAACTATGGCTACACCTTC. Translation: CASRPGTANYGYTF.

The rearrangement joins TRBV10-3 to TRBJ1-3; D may be TRBD1 (6 bases). The CDR3 totals 18 residues. Germline-derived CDR1 and CDR2 are ENHRY and SYGVKD. Trimming removed 2 bases at V and 0 bases at J, with 17 bases between. The DNA for the CDR3 is TGTGCCATCAGTGAGGGAGTAGGGGGACGTGGCTCTGGAAACACCATATATTTT. Translating it yields CAISEGVGGRGSGNTIYF.

The V call is TRBV28, the J call TRBJ2-2, with 7 positions matching TRBD1. The CDR3 has 15 residues. J gave up 1 base and V 6 bases, and 5 bases lay outside the gene matches. Germline V gene sequence: CDR1 MDHEN, CDR2 SYDVKM. In DNA form, the CDR3 reads TGTGCCAGCAGCCTGCGGACAGGGAACACCGGGGAGCTGTTTTTT. Translating gives CASSLRTGNTGELFF.